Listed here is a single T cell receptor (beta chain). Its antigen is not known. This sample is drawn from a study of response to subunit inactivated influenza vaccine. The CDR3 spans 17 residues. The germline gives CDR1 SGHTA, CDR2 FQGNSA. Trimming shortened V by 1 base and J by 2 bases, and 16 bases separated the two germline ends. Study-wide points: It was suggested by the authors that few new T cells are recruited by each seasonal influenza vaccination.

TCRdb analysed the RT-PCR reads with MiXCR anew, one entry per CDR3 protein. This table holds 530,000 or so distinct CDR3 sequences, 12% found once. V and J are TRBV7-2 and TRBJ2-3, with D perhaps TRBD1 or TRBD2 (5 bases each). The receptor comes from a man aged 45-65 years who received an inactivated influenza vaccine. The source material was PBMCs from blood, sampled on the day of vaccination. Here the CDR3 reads CASSLGVGTESTDTQYF. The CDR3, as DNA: TGTGCCAGCAGCTTAGGAGTCGGGACGGAGTCCACAGATACGCAGTATTTT.